The rows below give T cell receptor beta chains drawn from one sample of a study of T cell changes during pregnancy in multiple sclerosis. Here immunoSEQ multiplex PCR was the method, and the copy in TCRdb shows in-frame clones only, minus some. The data show tens of thousands of clones, around 90% seen once. Here the sequenced sample was peripheral blood, taken in the first trimester of pregnancy. These receptors came from a female donor in good health, enrolled as a control in a pregnancy study. CDR3s include the opening cysteine and the closing phenylalanine or tryptophan. A D gene is named only where the DNA matches it firmly. Clone size appears in some rows only: once, few, many, or a class for an expanded clone.

len	v_gene	d_gene	abundance	j_gene	CDR3nt	CDR3aa
19	TRBV5-1	TRBD2	-	TRBJ2-1	TGCGCCAGCAGCCAGCGCCCTAGCGGGCTAACTAGCTCCTACAATGAGCAGTTCTTC	CASSQRPSGLTSSYNEQFF
12	TRBV5-1	-	-	TRBJ2-3	TGCGCCAGCAGCTCCTACACAGATACGCAGTATTTT	CASSSYTDTQYF
12	TRBV10-2	-	once	TRBJ2-1	TGCGCCAGCAGTGAGTCGGGCGCGGAGGGGTTCTTC	CASSESGAEGFF
12	TRBV6-5	-	few	TRBJ1-6	TGTGCCAGCAGGAGGAGTAATTCACCCCTCCACTTT	CASRRSNSPLHF
21	TRBV4-1	TRBD2	-	TRBJ2-6	TGCGCCAGCAGCCCGACCACCCTTCCGGGACTAGGGTTAGATGGGGCCAACGTCCTGACTTTC	CASSPTTLPGLGLDGANVLTF
14	TRBV7-9	-	-	TRBJ1-1	TGTGCCAGCAGTGCCCAGGGGCTGAACACTGAAGCTTTCTTT	CASSAQGLNTEAFF
15	TRBV5-5	TRBD2	-	TRBJ2-3	TGTGCCAGCAGCCCCCCAGCGGGGGGTGCAGATACGCAGTATTTT	CASSPPAGGADTQYF
15	TRBV2	-	-	TRBJ1-5	TGTGCCAGCAGTGAATGGGCTGCCATCGGTCAGCCCCAGCATTTT	CASSEWAAIGQPQHF
15	TRBV11-1	TRBD2	-	TRBJ2-1	TGTGCCAGCAGCTTAGACAGCGGGGGGTACAATGAGCAGTTCTTC	CASSLDSGGYNEQFF
14	TRBV6-6	-	once	TRBJ1-2	TGTGCCAGCAGCCACAGGGAATCTGGGTATGGCTACACCTTC	CASSHRESGYGYTF
15	TRBV6-5	TRBD2	-	TRBJ2-5	TGTGCCAGCAGTTACCCCGGGACTAGCGGGAGCACCCAGTACTTC	CASSYPGTSGSTQYF
14	TRBV7-6	-	-	TRBJ1-1	TGTGCCAGCAGCCTCGGGATCCTGGGCACTGAAGCTTTCTTT	CASSLGILGTEAFF
18	TRBV23-1	TRBD2	-	TRBJ2-3	TGCGCCAGGTCAAGGGGGGCGGGAGGGCTGGAGAGCACAGATACGCAGTATTTT	CARSRGAGGLESTDTQYF
16	TRBV11-2	TRBD2	-	TRBJ2-1	TGTGCCAGCAGCTTAGCGCCTAGCGGGGGGTACAATGAGCAGTTCTTC	CASSLAPSGGYNEQFF
16	TRBV27	-	-	TRBJ2-1	TGTGCCAGCAGTTTTCGGACAGTAGGGGCCTACAATGAGCAGTTCTTC	CASSFRTVGAYNEQFF
12	TRBV6-4	-	once	TRBJ2-3	TGTGCCAGCAGTGACAACGGAGATACGCAGTATTTT	CASSDNGDTQYF
16	TRBV5-4	TRBD2	-	TRBJ2-1	TGTGCCAGCAGCTTTAAGTCTAGCGGGGAGGAAAATGAGCAGTTCTTC	CASSFKSSGEENEQFF
15	TRBV4-3	-	-	TRBJ1-1	TGCGCCAGCAGCCAAGACCGGGGGACTGACACTGAAGCTTTCTTT	CASSQDRGTDTEAFF
12	TRBV28	-	-	TRBJ2-5	TGTGCCAGCAGTATCTCCAGAGAGACCCAGTACTTC	CASSISRETQYF
16	TRBV7-9	TRBD1	-	TRBJ2-3	TGTGCCAGCAGCTTTCGGCGGGACAGGGGAAGAGATACGCAGTATTTT	CASSFRRDRGRDTQYF
14	TRBV9	TRBD2	-	TRBJ2-5	TGTGCCAGCGGCGGAGCGGGGGGATGGGAGACCCAGTACTTC	CASGGAGGWETQYF
9	TRBV29-1	-	-	TRBJ1-1	TGCAGCGTTGACGCTGAAGCTTTCTTT	CSVDAEAFF
17	TRBV11-3	-	once	TRBJ1-5	TGTGCCAGCAGCTTAGAGGGCAGGGGTTTTAGCAATCAGCCCCAGCATTTT	CASSLEGRGFSNQPQHF
17	TRBV11-1	TRBD1	-	TRBJ1-1	TGTGCCAGCAGCTTACGGCAGGGGGCTCGTGTGGGCACTGAAGCTTTCTTT	CASSLRQGARVGTEAFF
14	TRBV7-8	-	-	TRBJ1-2	TGTGCCAGCAGCTTAGAGCGGGGGGCGGATGGCTACACCTTC	CASSLERGADGYTF
14	TRBV6-4	-	-	TRBJ2-2	TGTGCCAGCAGTGACGGGAGTGACACCGGGGAGCTGTTTTTT	CASSDGSDTGELFF
15	TRBV2	TRBD1	once	TRBJ2-7	TGTGCCAGCAGTGAGGAACAGGGGGAAGAGTACGAGCAGTACTTC	CASSEEQGEEYEQYF
14	TRBV2	-	-	TRBJ2-1	TGTGCCACCAGGGGCCAACCTTCTTCGGATGGGCAGTTCTTC	CATRGQPSSDGQFF
13	TRBV28	TRBD1	-	TRBJ1-2	TGTGCCAGCAGAAGGACAGGGGACTATGGCTACACCTTC	CASRRTGDYGYTF
14	TRBV5-1	-	-	TRBJ2-2	TGCGCCAGCAGCTTCCAGCAGGTCCCCGGGGAGCTGTTTTTT	CASSFQQVPGELFF
17	TRBV4-3	TRBD2	few	TRBJ2-3	TGCGCCAGCAGCCAAGTCCTAGCGGGAGGGCCCACAGATACGCAGTATTTT	CASSQVLAGGPTDTQYF
12	TRBV7-4	-	-	TRBJ2-5	TGTGCCAGCGACCAGATTGGAGGGACCCAGTACTTC	CASDQIGGTQYF
13	TRBV6-1	-	few	TRBJ1-5	TGTGCCAGCAGTAATATCTTCAATCAGCCCCAGCATTTT	CASSNIFNQPQHF
14	TRBV11-2	-	-	TRBJ1-2	TGTGCCAGCAGCTTAGGGGGAGGCACGGAAGGCTACACCTTC	CASSLGGGTEGYTF
13	TRBV6-5	-	-	TRBJ1-6	TGTGCCAGCAACCGACAGACCAATTCACCCCTCCACTTT	CASNRQTNSPLHF
13	TRBV29-1	-	-	TRBJ2-7	TGCAGCTATCTGGGGACAAGTCTCTACGAGCAGTACTTC	CSYLGTSLYEQYF
15	TRBV18	-	-	TRBJ1-1	TGTGCCAGCTCACCAACCCAGGGTCTTGACACTGAAGCTTTCTTT	CASSPTQGLDTEAFF
14	TRBV27	-	-	TRBJ1-1	TGTGCCAGCAGTTCCGGGACTGGTTCCACTGAAGCTTTCTTT	CASSSGTGSTEAFF
17	TRBV10-3	-	-	TRBJ1-5	TGTGCCATCAGTGAGTCAAGGGAGGGCTATAGCAATCAGCCCCAGCATTTT	CAISESREGYSNQPQHF
16	TRBV4-3	-	-	TRBJ1-5	TGCGCCAGCAGCCAAGAAGTTTCAGGGATCAATCAGCCCCAGCATTTT	CASSQEVSGINQPQHF
17	TRBV4-3	-	-	TRBJ1-5	TGCGCCAGCAGCCAAAATTTAGGGGGAGCCCTCAATCAGCCCCAGCATTTT	CASSQNLGGALNQPQHF
14	TRBV5-5	-	-	TRBJ1-5	TGTGCCAGCAGGCCGGGACTTGTAGATCAGCCCCAGCATTTT	CASRPGLVDQPQHF
16	TRBV5-1	TRBD1	-	TRBJ2-1	TGCGCCAGCAGGAGGTTTGTTGGACAGGAAGACAATGAGCAGTTCTTC	CASRRFVGQEDNEQFF
18	TRBV4-2	TRBD2	-	TRBJ2-1	TGTGCCAGCAGCCAACCGGGGGGAGGGACTAGCGGGGCAGATGAGCAGTTCTTC	CASSQPGGGTSGADEQFF
15	TRBV5-5	-	-	TRBJ1-5	TGTGCCAGCAGCTTAGTCACTTCTGGCAATCAGCCCCAGCATTTT	CASSLVTSGNQPQHF
13	TRBV19	-	-	TRBJ2-5	TGTGCCAGTAGTGGCGGACTCTTAGAGACCCAGTACTTC	CASSGGLLETQYF
16	TRBV7-9	-	few	TRBJ1-3	TGTGCCAGCAGCCCCCCCCGGACAGAGTCTGGAAACACCATATATTTT	CASSPPRTESGNTIYF
14	TRBV19	TRBD2	-	TRBJ2-7	TGTGCCAGTAGGGCTAGCGGGTCTACCTACGAGCAGTACTTC	CASRASGSTYEQYF
11	TRBV13	-	-	TRBJ1-2	TGTGCCAGCGGTCGACAGTATAGCTACACCTTC	CASGRQYSYTF
15	TRBV27	TRBD1	-	TRBJ1-2	TGTGCCAGCAGTATCCGGACAGGGGTCGACTATGGCTACACCTTC	CASSIRTGVDYGYTF
15	TRBV7-6	TRBD1	-	TRBJ2-7	TGTGCCAGCAGTCGCGGACAGGGAATATCCTACGAGCAGTACTTC	CASSRGQGISYEQYF
12	TRBV28	-	-	TRBJ2-1	TGTGCCAGCAGTGTGGACAGCGATGAGCAGTTCTTC	CASSVDSDEQFF
14	TRBV5-5	-	-	TRBJ1-5	TGTGCCAGCAGCTTGGGCAGGGTGGATCAGCCCCAGCATTTT	CASSLGRVDQPQHF
16	TRBV29-1	-	-	TRBJ1-5	TGCAGCGTTGGAGACCTCAGGGAAGGGAGCAATCAGCCCCAGCATTTT	CSVGDLREGSNQPQHF